The 10 T cell receptor beta chains below all came from one sample that was sequenced in a study of Graves' ophthalmopathy and Graves' hyperthyroidism. Amplified TCR beta CDR3 regions were obtained using RNA transcripts as template. First-round RT-PCR employed HTBI primers, with a second-round multiplex PCR after it. MiXCR was run by TCRdb on the multiplex PCR reads, yielding one entry per CDR3 protein. The table shows roughly 400,000 distinct CDR3 sequences, with 15% occurring only once. The source material was peripheral blood. The receptor source for this set is a woman in her late teens or twenties with stable Graves' hyperthyroidism.

On this clonotype: Being one base from a much bigger clone, this may be a read error. The chain couples TRBV5-1 to TRBJ1-2; TRBD1 matches at 11 bases. In germline, CDR1 is SGHRS, CDR2 YFSETQ. The CDR3 is 14 amino acids. The CDR3 DNA sequence: TGCGCCATCAGCTTGGTTGGGACAGGGGGTGGCTACACCTTC. Translated, it gives CAISLVGTGGGYTF.

This clonotype turned up a few times. The chain links TRBV11-1 to TRBJ2-7; 7 positions match TRBD1. CDR3 length: 16 amino acids. The V gene's germline CDR1 is SGHAT and CDR2 FQDESV (reference sequence). V gave up 1 base and J gave up 2 bases; unmatched junction bases: 8. CDR3 sequence reads: CASSLGRTGRPYEQYF. As DNA, the CDR3 is TGTGCCAGCAGCTTAGGGCGGACAGGAAGGCCCTACGAGCAGTACTTC.

This clonotype was counted many times. The J gene is TRBJ1-6, the V gene TRBV12-3 or TRBV12-4, with D hard to call. This CDR3 has 13 amino acids. V lost 5 bases, J lost 9 bases, and 11 bases lay in between. CDR3 DNA sequence: TGTGCCAGCAGTCCTTTGGTCGTTTCACCCCTCCACTTT. Translation gives CASSPLVVSPLHF.

This clonotype came up many times. This chain joins TRBV6-5 and TRBJ2-5; D is ambiguous. V was pared by 4 bases and J by 14 bases, with 20 bases between. Germline-derived CDR1 and CDR2 are MNHEY and SVGAGI. The length of the CDR3 is 13 residues. CDR3 bases: TGTGCCAGCAGTTCCTTGGCGGATGCCCCCCCTTACTTC. As protein: CASSSLADAPPYF.

This clonotype was recorded many times. J is TRBJ1-1 and V is TRBV19; possibly TRBD1 for D (5 bases). This CDR3 comprises 14 residues. The germline V gene has CDR1 LNHDA and CDR2 SQIVND (reference sequence). The ends were cut back, 2 bases at V and 1 base at J, with 8 bases in the middle. The DNA for the CDR3 is TGTGCCAGTAGTATACTACAGGCGAACACTGAAGCTTTCTTT. This codes for CASSILQANTEAFF.

This clonotype was counted at least ten times. V and J are TRBV28 and TRBJ1-2; D gene ambiguous. This CDR3 is 14 amino acids long. V lost 6 bases and J lost 4, with 15 bases in between. CDR1 and CDR2 (germline): MDHEN, SYDVKM. DNA of the CDR3: TGTGCCAGCAGCCCTAATGGTGTTTCCTATGGCTACACCTTC. Amino acids: CASSPNGVSYGYTF.

This clonotype was recorded once. This may stem from a read error, because a much larger clone lies one nucleotide away. In DNA, the CDR3 is TGTGCCAGCAGTGAAAAATCCCCAGGCTCTGGAAACACCGTATATTTT. It is translated as CASSEKSPGSGNTVYF. The rearrangement joins TRBV2 to TRBJ1-3; D not certain. Germline CDR1 SNHLY, CDR2 FYNNEI. CDR3 size: 16 residues.

This clonotype was counted many times. This may come from a read error, since a much larger clone is one base off. The chain employs TRBV12-3 or TRBV12-4 and TRBJ1-2, with 8 bases that match TRBD1. There are 15 residues in the CDR3. Unmatched junction bases numbered 9, after V lost 4 bases and J lost 5 bases. As DNA, the CDR3 is TGTGCCAGCAGTTCACCCATCACAGGGGGGTATGGCTACACCTTC. This encodes CASSSPITGGYGYTF.

This clonotype was recorded at least ten times. This rearrangement joins TRBV29-1 to TRBJ2-7; TRBD1 aligns across 9 bases. CDR1 is SQVTM and CDR2 is ANQGSEA in the germline V gene. The CDR3 covers 13 residues. J lost 5 bases, V lost 4 bases, and 6 bases had no gene match. DNA of the CDR3: TGCAGCGTTGGCCGGGACAGGGTCGACGAGCAGTACTTC. As protein: CSVGRDRVDEQYF.

This clonotype was counted between two and nine times. The chain combines TRBV6-1 with TRBJ1-1, with 7 positions matching TRBD1. This CDR3 comprises 11 residues. V trimming: 5 bases; J trimming: 11 bases; junction bases outside the gene matches: 5. In germline, CDR1 is MNHNS, CDR2 SASEGT. CDR3: CASSPGQRAFF. The CDR3 DNA is TGTGCCAGCAGTCCGGGACAGCGGGCTTTCTTT.